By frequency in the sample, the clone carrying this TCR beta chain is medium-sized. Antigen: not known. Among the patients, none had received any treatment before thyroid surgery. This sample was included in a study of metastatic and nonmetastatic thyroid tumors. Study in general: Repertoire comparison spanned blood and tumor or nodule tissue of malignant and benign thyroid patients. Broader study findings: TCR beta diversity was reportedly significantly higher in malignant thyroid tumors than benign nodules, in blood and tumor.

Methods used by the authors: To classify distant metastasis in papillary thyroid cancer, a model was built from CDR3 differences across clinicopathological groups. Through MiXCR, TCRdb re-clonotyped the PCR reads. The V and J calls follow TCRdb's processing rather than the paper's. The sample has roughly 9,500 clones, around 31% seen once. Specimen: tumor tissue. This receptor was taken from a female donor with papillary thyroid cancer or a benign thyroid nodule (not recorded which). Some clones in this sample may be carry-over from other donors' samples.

Here the CDR3 DNA reads TGTGCCAGCAGTGACGGGAACACCGGGGAGCTGTTTTTT. It specifies CASSDGNTGELFF. The chain carries TRBV6-4 and TRBJ2-2, with D uncertain. Trimming took off 2 bases at V and 1 base at J, with 2 bases between the two ends. The germline V gene has CDR1 MRHNA and CDR2 SNTAGT. CDR3 length: 13 amino acids.